This T cell receptor beta chain is from a study of T cells after yellow fever vaccination. V lost 6 bases, J lost 5 bases, and 19 bases lay in between. Per germline, CDR1 DFQATT and CDR2 SNEGSKA (reference sequence). The CDR3 covers 14 residues. MiXCR was run by TCRdb on the 5' RACE reads, yielding one entry per CDR3 protein. The profile covers roughly 120,000 distinct CDR3 sequences, with more than 6% appearing a single time and around 2.7% taken by the ten largest. This receptor was obtained from a man between 18 and 35 years old who received the YFV17D yellow fever vaccine. The chain couples TRBV20-1 to TRBJ2-5, with a possible D match to TRBD2 (7 bases). This specimen consisted of CD4+ T cells sorted from PBMCs, obtained approximately 11 days after the first yellow fever vaccination. CDR3 in DNA: TGCAGTGCAAGTATGGGGGGGCCTTTGGAGACCCAGTACTTC. Amino acid sequence: CSASMGGPLETQYF.